This is a list of T cell receptor beta chains from one sample in a study of T cell repertoires in cytomegalovirus infection. One entry per CDR3 protein, called by TCRdb with MiXCR from the reads. This sample has 450,000 to 550,000 distinct CDR3 sequences, with 16% found just once. The sequencing input was CD8+ T cells from PBMCs. Receptors were obtained from a human donor in good health (CMV status not recorded). Some clones in this sample may be carry-over from other donors' samples. Each CDR3 is given with its conserved first and last residue. The D gene is left open where the match is weak. Clone size appears in some rows only: once, few, many, or a class for an expanded clone.

d_gene: NA
v_gene: TRBV7-3
abundance: many
j_gene: TRBJ2-1
CDR3aa: CASSLDGGLPWDNEQFF
CDR3nt: TGTGCCAGCAGCTTAGATGGGGGCCTCCCTTGGGACAATGAGCAGTTCTTC

d_gene: NA
v_gene: TRBV5-6
abundance: few
j_gene: TRBJ1-1
CDR3aa: CASSLDSLGTEAFF
CDR3nt: TGTGCCAGCAGCTTGGACAGCTTGGGGACTGAAGCTTTCTTT

d_gene: TRBD1
v_gene: TRBV24-1
abundance: NA
j_gene: TRBJ2-1
CDR3aa: CATSDPGQVSEQFF
CDR3nt: TGTGCCACCAGTGACCCTGGACAGGTCTCTGAGCAGTTCTTC

d_gene: NA
v_gene: TRBV5-4
abundance: many
j_gene: TRBJ2-3
CDR3aa: CASSFRHRFTDTQYF
CDR3nt: TGTGCCAGCAGCTTCCGGCACAGATTCACAGATACGCAGTATTTT

d_gene: NA
v_gene: TRBV27
abundance: NA
j_gene: TRBJ1-5
CDR3aa: CASAKGGTSQPQHF
CDR3nt: TGTGCCAGCGCAAAAGGGGGTACGAGTCAGCCCCAGCATTTT

d_gene: TRBD2
v_gene: TRBV6-6
abundance: few
j_gene: TRBJ2-7
CDR3aa: CASRSSGGAKWFYEQYF
CDR3nt: TGTGCCAGCAGGTCTAGCGGGGGGGCCAAATGGTTCTACGAGCAGTACTTC

d_gene: NA
v_gene: TRBV7-4
abundance: NA
j_gene: TRBJ2-3
CDR3aa: CASRHGRDRLTDTQYF
CDR3nt: TGTGCAAGCAGACATGGTCGGGACCGGCTCACAGATACGCAGTATTTT

d_gene: NA
v_gene: TRBV6-5
abundance: NA
j_gene: TRBJ1-1
CDR3aa: CASGIGQHTEAFF
CDR3nt: TGTGCCTCCGGAATAGGGCAGCACACTGAAGCTTTCTTT

d_gene: NA
v_gene: TRBV29-1
abundance: NA
j_gene: TRBJ2-7
CDR3aa: CSVALEGSYEQYF
CDR3nt: TGCAGCGTGGCCCTCGAGGGATCCTACGAGCAGTACTTC

d_gene: NA
v_gene: TRBV12-3/TRBV12-4
abundance: NA
j_gene: TRBJ1-2
CDR3aa: CASSLGVLGYTF
CDR3nt: TGTGCCAGCAGTTTAGGGGTGTTGGGCTACACCTTC

d_gene: NA
v_gene: TRBV6-5
abundance: many
j_gene: TRBJ1-1
CDR3aa: CASSPWGTEAFF
CDR3nt: TGTGCCAGCAGCCCTTGGGGGACTGAAGCTTTCTTT

d_gene: NA
v_gene: TRBV20-1
abundance: NA
j_gene: TRBJ1-1
CDR3aa: CSARPLGNTEAFF
CDR3nt: TGCAGTGCCAGACCGTTGGGGAACACTGAAGCTTTCTTT

d_gene: NA
v_gene: TRBV11-2
abundance: many
j_gene: TRBJ1-5
CDR3aa: CASSPVPGNQPQHF
CDR3nt: TGTGCCAGCAGCCCAGTACCGGGCAATCAGCCCCAGCATTTT

d_gene: NA
v_gene: TRBV7-3
abundance: NA
j_gene: TRBJ2-1
CDR3aa: CASSLVRRGPAYNEQFF
CDR3nt: TGTGCCAGCAGCTTAGTAAGGAGGGGACCGGCCTACAATGAGCAGTTCTTC

d_gene: TRBD2
v_gene: TRBV3-1
abundance: few
j_gene: TRBJ2-5
CDR3aa: CASSQGDGGTQETQYF
CDR3nt: TGTGCCAGCAGCCAAGGGGACGGGGGGACCCAAGAGACCCAGTACTTC

d_gene: TRBD2
v_gene: TRBV7-3
abundance: NA
j_gene: TRBJ2-1
CDR3aa: CASSTGTSGSYNEQFF
CDR3nt: TGTGCCAGCAGCACCGGGACTAGCGGGAGTTATAATGAGCAGTTCTTC

d_gene: TRBD1
v_gene: TRBV7-6
abundance: many
j_gene: TRBJ2-7
CDR3aa: CASSPGTARISYEQYF
CDR3nt: TGTGCCAGCAGCCCGGGGACAGCCCGTATTTCCTACGAGCAGTACTTC

d_gene: TRBD1
v_gene: TRBV19
abundance: many
j_gene: TRBJ2-2
CDR3aa: CASIGTGGRRTGELFF
CDR3nt: TGTGCCAGTATCGGGACAGGGGGCCGACGCACCGGGGAGCTGTTTTTT

d_gene: TRBD1
v_gene: TRBV29-1
abundance: few
j_gene: TRBJ1-2
CDR3aa: CSVPGTAFNNYGYTF
CDR3nt: TGCAGCGTGCCCGGGACAGCCTTCAATAACTATGGCTACACCTTC

d_gene: TRBD1
v_gene: TRBV7-8
abundance: many
j_gene: TRBJ2-2
CDR3aa: CASSPLDRGGTGELFF
CDR3nt: TGTGCCAGCAGCCCTCTAGACAGGGGCGGTACCGGGGAGCTGTTTTTT

d_gene: NA
v_gene: TRBV6-1
abundance: many
j_gene: TRBJ1-2
CDR3aa: CASSEWGGTTYGYTF
CDR3nt: TGTGCCAGCAGTGAATGGGGGGGGACGACCTATGGCTACACCTTC

d_gene: NA
v_gene: TRBV12-3/TRBV12-4
abundance: many
j_gene: TRBJ1-2
CDR3aa: CASTGQGQELNYGYTF
CDR3nt: TGTGCCAGCACCGGGCAGGGGCAGGAGCTTAACTATGGCTACACCTTC

d_gene: NA
v_gene: TRBV13
abundance: NA
j_gene: TRBJ2-1
CDR3aa: CASSLSAREQFF
CDR3nt: TGTGCCAGCAGCTTATCCGCAAGGGAGCAGTTCTTC

d_gene: NA
v_gene: TRBV28
abundance: NA
j_gene: TRBJ1-1
CDR3aa: CASSLLDEAFF
CDR3nt: TGTGCCAGCAGTTTATTAGATGAAGCTTTCTTT

d_gene: NA
v_gene: TRBV10-3
abundance: many
j_gene: TRBJ2-3
CDR3aa: CAISENAEDTQYF
CDR3nt: TGTGCCATCAGTGAGAACGCGGAAGATACGCAGTATTTT

d_gene: TRBD1
v_gene: TRBV27
abundance: few
j_gene: TRBJ2-7
CDR3aa: CASRDRGPGTYEQYF
CDR3nt: TGTGCCAGCAGGGACAGGGGGCCTGGTACCTACGAGCAGTACTTC

d_gene: TRBD2
v_gene: TRBV5-1
abundance: few
j_gene: TRBJ2-7
CDR3aa: CASRTTSGRGYEQYF
CDR3nt: TGCGCCAGCAGGACTACTAGCGGGAGAGGATACGAGCAGTACTTC

d_gene: NA
v_gene: TRBV7-9
abundance: many
j_gene: TRBJ1-1
CDR3aa: CASSLAFPPDTEAFF
CDR3nt: TGTGCCAGCAGCTTAGCGTTTCCCCCGGACACTGAAGCTTTCTTT

d_gene: NA
v_gene: TRBV12-3/TRBV12-4
abundance: many
j_gene: TRBJ1-6
CDR3aa: CASSPWGSSYNSPLHF
CDR3nt: TGTGCCAGCAGCCCGTGGGGGAGCTCCTATAATTCACCCCTCCACTTT

d_gene: NA
v_gene: TRBV4-1
abundance: few
j_gene: TRBJ2-5
CDR3aa: CASRGGSAETQYF
CDR3nt: TGCGCCAGCAGGGGGGGTTCTGCGGAGACCCAGTACTTC